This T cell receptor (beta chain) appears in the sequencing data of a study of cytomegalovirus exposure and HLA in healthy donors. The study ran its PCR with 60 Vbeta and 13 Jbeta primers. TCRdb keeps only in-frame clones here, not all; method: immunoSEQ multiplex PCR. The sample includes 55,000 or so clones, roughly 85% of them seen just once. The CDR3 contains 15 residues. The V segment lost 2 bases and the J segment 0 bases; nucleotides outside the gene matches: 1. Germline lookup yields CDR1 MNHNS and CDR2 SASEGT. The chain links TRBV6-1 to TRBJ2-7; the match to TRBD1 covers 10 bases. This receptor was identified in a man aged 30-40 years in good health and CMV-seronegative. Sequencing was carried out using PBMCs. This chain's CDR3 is CASSERDRGSYEQYF. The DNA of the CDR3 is TGTGCCAGCAGTGAACGGGACAGGGGCTCCTACGAGCAGTACTTC.